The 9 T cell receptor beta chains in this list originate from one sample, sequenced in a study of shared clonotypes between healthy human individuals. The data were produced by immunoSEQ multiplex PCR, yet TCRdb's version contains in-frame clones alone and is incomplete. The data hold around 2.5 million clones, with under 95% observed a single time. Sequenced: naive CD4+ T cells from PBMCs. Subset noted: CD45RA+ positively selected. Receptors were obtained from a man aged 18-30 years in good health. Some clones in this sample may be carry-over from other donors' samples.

The CDR3 nucleotides read TGTGCCAGCAGTCGCGGGACCGCCGCCGGGTTGCAGTACTTC. Translated, it gives CASSRGTAAGLQYF. This rearrangement joins TRBV27 to TRBJ2-7, with D perhaps matching TRBD2 (6 bases). V gave up 5 bases and J gave up 9 bases, with 20 bases separating them. The V gene's germline CDR1 is MNHEY and CDR2 SMNVEV (reference sequence). This CDR3 region has 14 residues.

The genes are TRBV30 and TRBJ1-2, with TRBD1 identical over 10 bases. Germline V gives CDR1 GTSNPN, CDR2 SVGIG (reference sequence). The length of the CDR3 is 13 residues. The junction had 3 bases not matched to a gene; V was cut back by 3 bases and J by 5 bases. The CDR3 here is CAWSQDRGYGYTF. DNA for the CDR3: TGTGCCTGGAGCCAGGACAGGGGGTATGGCTACACCTTC. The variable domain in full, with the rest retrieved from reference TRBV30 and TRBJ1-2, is SQTIHQWPATLVQPVGSPLSLECTVEGTSNPNLYWYRQAAGRGLQLLFYSVGIGQISSEVPQNLSASRPQDRQFILSSKKLLLSDSGFYLCAWSQDRGYGYTFGSGTRLTVV.

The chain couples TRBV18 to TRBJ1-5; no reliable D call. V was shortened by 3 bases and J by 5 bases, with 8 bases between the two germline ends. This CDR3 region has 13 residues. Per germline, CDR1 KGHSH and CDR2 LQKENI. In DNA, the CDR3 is TGTGCCAGCTCACCTCGAAACGATCAGCCCCAGCATTTT. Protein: CASSPRNDQPQHF.

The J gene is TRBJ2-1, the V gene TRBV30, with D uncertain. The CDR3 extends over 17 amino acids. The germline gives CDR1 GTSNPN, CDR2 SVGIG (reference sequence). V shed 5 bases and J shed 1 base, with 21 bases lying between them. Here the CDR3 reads CAWGAPVGRLSYNEQFF. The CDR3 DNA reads TGTGCCTGGGGAGCCCCCGTTGGGCGGCTGTCCTACAATGAGCAGTTCTTC.

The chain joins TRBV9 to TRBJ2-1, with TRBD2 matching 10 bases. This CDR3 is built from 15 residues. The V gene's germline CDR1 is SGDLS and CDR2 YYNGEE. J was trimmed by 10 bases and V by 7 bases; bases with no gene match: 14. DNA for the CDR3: TGTGCCAGCGCCGGCCGGGGACTAGCGCCCATAGAGCAGTTCTTC. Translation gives CASAGRGLAPIEQFF.

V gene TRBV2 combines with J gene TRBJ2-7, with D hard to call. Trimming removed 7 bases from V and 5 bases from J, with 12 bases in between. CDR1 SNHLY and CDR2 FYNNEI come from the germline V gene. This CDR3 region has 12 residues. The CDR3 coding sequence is TGTGCCAGCAAAGTGAAGAACCACGAGCAGTACTTC. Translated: CASKVKNHEQYF. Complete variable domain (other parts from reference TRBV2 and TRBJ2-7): EPEVTQTPSHQVTQMGQEVILRCVPISNHLYFYWYRQILGQKVEFLVSFYNNEISEKSEIFDDQFSVERPDGSNFTLKIRSTKLEDSAMYFCASKVKNHEQYFGPGTRLTVT.

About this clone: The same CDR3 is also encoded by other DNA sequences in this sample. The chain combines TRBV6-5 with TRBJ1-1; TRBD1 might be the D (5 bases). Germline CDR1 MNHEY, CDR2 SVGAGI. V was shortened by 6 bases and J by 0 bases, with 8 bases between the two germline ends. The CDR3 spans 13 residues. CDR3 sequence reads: CASSLGVNTEAFF. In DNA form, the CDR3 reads TGTGCCAGCAGCCTGGGGGTGAACACTGAAGCTTTCTTT.

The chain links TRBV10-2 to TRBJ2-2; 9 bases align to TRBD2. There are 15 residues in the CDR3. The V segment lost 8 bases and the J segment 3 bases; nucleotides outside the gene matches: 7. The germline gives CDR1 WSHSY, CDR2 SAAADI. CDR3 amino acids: CASGGRDIYTGELFF. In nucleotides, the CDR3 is TGCGCCAGCGGCGGGAGGGATATCTACACCGGGGAGCTGTTTTTT.

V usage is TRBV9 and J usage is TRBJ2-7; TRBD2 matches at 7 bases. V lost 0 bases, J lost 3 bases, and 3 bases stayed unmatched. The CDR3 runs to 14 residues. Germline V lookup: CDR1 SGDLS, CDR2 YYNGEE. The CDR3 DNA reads TGTGCCAGCAGCGTAGATCCTAGCGGCTACGAGCAGTACTTC. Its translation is CASSVDPSGYEQYF.